One TCR beta chain is described in this entry. V lost 4 bases and J 5 bases, leaving 15 bases between the germline ends. The CDR3 length is 14 residues. Germline V gene sequence: CDR1 SGDLS, CDR2 YYNGEE. The data stem from a study of shared clonotypes between healthy human individuals. Study information: The plates for each donor numbered three CD4 naive, three CD4 memory, two CD8 naive and one CD8 memory.

The assay ran at deep level. Genomic DNA of each subset was evenly split across several immunoSEQ plates. TCRdb's table, derived via immunoSEQ multiplex PCR, lists solely in-frame clones and lacks some. The table shows about 1.1 million clones, with approximately 80% occurring only once. This TCR came from a man aged 18 to 29 in good health. Some clones in this sample may be carry-over from other donors' samples. The rearrangement links TRBV9 to TRBJ1-1, with D possibly matching TRBD1 (5 bases). Sample: memory CD4+ T cells from PBMCs. Regarding subset: CD45RA-negative fraction. The CDR3 loop reads CASSSSGRRTEAFF. CDR3 coding DNA: TGTGCCAGCAGCTCCTCGGGACGTCGGACTGAAGCTTTCTTT.